This T cell receptor (beta chain) was retrieved from a study of T cell responses to AZD1222 COVID-19 vaccine. Study-wide points: Close to half of all spike-specific TCRs reportedly target regions of the variants that are unmutated. Vaccination with two AZD1222 doses was followed by a rise in Spike-specific TCR breadth and depth. Females made up more of the donors, who were largely white British, and clonal diversity may have come out too low.

Trimming removed 3 bases at V and 4 bases at J, with 16 bases between. CDR3 length: 15 amino acids. Germline lookup yields CDR1 SGHNT and CDR2 YYREEE (reference sequence). In regard to this clone: Its antigen is undetermined.

Data came from immunoSEQ multiplex PCR; TCRdb stores just in-frame clones and leaves some out. Of about 180,000 clones in the sample, more than 70% were seen once. The receptor comes from an adult who received the AZD1222 COVID-19 vaccine. The specimen comprised peripheral blood, sampled 28 days after the second AZD1222 dose. The chain is built from TRBV5-4 and TRBJ1-2; a weak D match, TRBD1 (5 bases). As DNA, the CDR3 is TGTGCCAGCAGCTCCCAGGGCAGGGACGGCTATGGCTACACCTTC. Its translation is CASSSQGRDGYGYTF.